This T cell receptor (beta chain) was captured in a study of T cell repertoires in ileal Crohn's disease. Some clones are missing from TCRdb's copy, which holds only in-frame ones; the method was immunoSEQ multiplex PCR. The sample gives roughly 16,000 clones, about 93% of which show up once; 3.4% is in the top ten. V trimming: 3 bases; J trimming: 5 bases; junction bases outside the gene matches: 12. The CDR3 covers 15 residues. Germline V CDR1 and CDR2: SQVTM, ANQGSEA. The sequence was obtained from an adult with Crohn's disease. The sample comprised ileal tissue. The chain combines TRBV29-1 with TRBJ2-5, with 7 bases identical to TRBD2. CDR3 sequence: CSVDGRGTFEETQYF. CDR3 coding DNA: TGCAGCGTTGACGGGCGGGGGACCTTTGAGGAGACCCAGTACTTC.